The source of this T cell receptor beta chain is a study of T cells in tuberculosis. Clones were read by immunoSEQ multiplex PCR, and TCRdb kept only the in-frame ones, dropping some. The sample shows 30,000 or so clones, 86% of them seen only once. About this clone: The antigen is undetermined.

Study observations and caveats: Active tuberculosis TCR-alpha repertoires lay closer to GMM-specific TCRs than IGRA-negative controls, suggesting clonal expansion. Selection depended on which cryopreserved specimens were available.

Time point: new active TB diagnosis, blood taken before or within 7 days of starting treatment. On average roughly 92,000 T cells per donor were immunosequenced. This CDR3 contains 14 residues. Germline V gene lookup returns CDR1 MGHDK and CDR2 SYGVNS. Trimming left V 5 bases short and J 2 bases short, with 12 bases between. This rearrangement joins TRBV25-1 to TRBJ1-2, with D hard to call. This receptor was taken from an adult with tuberculosis. This specimen was PBMCs, taken at tuberculosis diagnosis. DNA of the CDR3: TGTGCCAGCAGTATTAGTTCTAGGAACTATGGCTACACCTTC. Its protein is CASSISSRNYGYTF.